This T cell receptor (beta chain) comes out of a study of blood T cell repertoires in COVID-19. Study details: The United States, Italy and Spain were the sources of the acute and convalescent COVID-19 samples.

In this sample, this clone turned up once. Per the original methods: Amplifying reference gene primers gave estimates of nucleated cell counts. Sequenced by immunoSEQ multiplex PCR; TCRdb stores in-frame clones only, minus some. V, J and clone size are those of that table, while D and trimming were read from the DNA. The sample consists of around 240,000 clones, approximately 85% of them appearing once. In Cohort 3, a recovered donor had either two negative PCRs, clearance, or symptom resolution. Sequenced sample: PBMCs or T cells enriched from blood (not recorded which). This clonotype originated in a woman between 50 and 59 years old who had recovered from COVID-19.

CDR3 protein: CASSNPLAGGRETQYF. CDR3 nucleotides: TGTGCCAGCAGCAATCCCCTAGCGGGAGGGAGAGAGACCCAGTACTTC. The chain employs TRBV14 and TRBJ2-5; 12 nucleotides line up with TRBD2. The CDR3 covers 16 residues. The V gene end was trimmed by 5 bases and the J gene end by 4 bases; junction bases not matched to a gene: 8. CDR1 SGHDN and CDR2 FVKESK come from the germline V gene. The variable domain in full, completed from reference TRBV14 and TRBJ2-5, reads EAGVTQFPSHSVIEKGQTVTLRCDPISGHDNLYWYRRVMGKEIKFLLHFVKESKQDESGMPNNRFLAERTGGTYSTLKVQPAELEDSGVYFCASSNPLAGGRETQYFGPGTRLLVL.